This T cell receptor (beta chain) appears in the sequencing data of a study of beta chain features in type 1 diabetes. General observations from the study: A closer apparent resemblance between naive, central memory and Treg TCRB repertoires was seen in patients than in healthy donors. Within each of all four CD4+ subsets, Type 1 diabetes patients had TCRB CDR3s that were moderately but significantly shorter. Using cDNA template may skew counts toward highly expressing activated cells. Researchers caution that PCR might favor shorter templates, equally among patients and controls.

Comments on this clone: Its matching antigen is unknown.

About 116 mL of blood, on average, came from one heparinised draw per donor. The length of the CDR3 is 15 residues. Trimming pared 1 base from V and 4 bases from J, leaving 14 bases between. Germline-derived CDR1 and CDR2 are SGHDT and YYEEEE. As every portion of the isolated RNA was reverse transcribed, the sequencing read expressed TCRB transcripts. Produced via immunoSEQ multiplex PCR; TCRdb's table is partial and in-frame only. The table has a few hundred thousand clones, 8.5% to 10% seen once. The sample consisted of central memory CD4+ T cells from blood. The chain is built from TRBV5-6 and TRBJ1-2; the D gene is possibly TRBD1 (5 bases). The receptor was isolated from a man under 40 with type 1 diabetes. The chain's CDR3 is CASSLSGFSGYGYTF. The CDR3 DNA reads as TGTGCCAGCAGCTTGTCAGGGTTTAGTGGCTATGGCTACACCTTC.